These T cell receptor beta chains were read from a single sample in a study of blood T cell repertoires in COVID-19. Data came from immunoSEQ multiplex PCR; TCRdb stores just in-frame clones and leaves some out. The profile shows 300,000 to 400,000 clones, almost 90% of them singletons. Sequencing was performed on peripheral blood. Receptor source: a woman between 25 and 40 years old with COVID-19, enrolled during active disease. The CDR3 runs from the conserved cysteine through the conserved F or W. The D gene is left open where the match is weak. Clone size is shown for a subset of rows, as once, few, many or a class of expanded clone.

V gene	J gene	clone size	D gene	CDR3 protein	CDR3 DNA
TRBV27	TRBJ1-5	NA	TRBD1	CASSYRGKGNQPQHF	TGTGCCAGCAGTTACAGGGGCAAGGGCAATCAGCCCCAGCATTTT
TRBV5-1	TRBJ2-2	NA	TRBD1	CASSPGTGRTGELFF	TGCGCCAGCAGCCCCGGGACAGGGAGGACCGGGGAGCTGTTTTTT
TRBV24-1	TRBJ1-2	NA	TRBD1	CATSDPGGGYTF	TGTGCCACCAGTGACCCAGGGGGAGGCTACACCTTC
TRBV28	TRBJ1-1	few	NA	CASRKGLTNTEAFF	TGTGCCAGCAGGAAGGGACTTACGAACACTGAAGCTTTCTTT
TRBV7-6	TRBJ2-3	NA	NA	CASSLGVSGRTDTQYF	TGTGCCAGCAGCTTAGGCGTTAGCGGCAGGACAGATACGCAGTATTTT
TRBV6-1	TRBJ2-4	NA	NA	CASSEGTVAKNIQYF	TGTGCCAGCAGTGAAGGGACTGTAGCCAAAAACATTCAGTACTTC
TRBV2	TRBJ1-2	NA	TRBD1	CASSWTGNNGYTF	TGTGCCAGCAGTTGGACAGGGAATAATGGCTACACCTTC
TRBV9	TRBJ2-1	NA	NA	CASSPSFWDSQFF	TGTGCCAGCAGCCCCAGTTTTTGGGACTCCCAGTTCTTC
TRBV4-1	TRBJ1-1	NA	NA	CASSQPTRGITEAFF	TGCGCCAGCAGCCAACCGACCCGGGGGATCACTGAAGCTTTCTTT
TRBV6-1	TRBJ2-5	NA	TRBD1	CASSDSGTGSQETQYF	TGTGCCAGCAGTGATTCCGGGACAGGGAGCCAAGAGACCCAGTACTTC
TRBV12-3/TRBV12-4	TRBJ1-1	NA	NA	CASSLKGDTEAFF	TGTGCCAGCAGTTTGAAGGGGGACACTGAAGCTTTCTTT
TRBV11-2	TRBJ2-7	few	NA	CASSLAGTRVYEQYF	TGTGCCAGCAGCTTGGCCGGGACTCGAGTTTACGAGCAGTACTTC
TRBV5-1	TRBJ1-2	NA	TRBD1	CASSPDLDRLSYGYTF	TGCGCCAGCAGCCCCGATTTGGACAGGCTCTCCTATGGCTACACCTTC
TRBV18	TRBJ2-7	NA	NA	CASSPPGGRGYEQYF	TGTGCCAGCTCACCACCGGGGGGGCGAGGCTACGAGCAGTACTTC
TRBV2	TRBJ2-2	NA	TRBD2	CASSSLGGTGELFF	TGTGCCAGCAGTTCCCTCGGGGGGACCGGGGAGCTGTTTTTT
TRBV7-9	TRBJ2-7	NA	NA	CASTRGRDSYEQYF	TGTGCCAGTACCCGAGGCAGGGACTCCTACGAGCAGTACTTC
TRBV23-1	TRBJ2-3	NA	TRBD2	CASSQGRTSGRAGRDTQYF	TGCGCCAGCAGTCAGGGCCGGACTAGCGGGAGAGCGGGAAGAGATACGCAGTATTTT
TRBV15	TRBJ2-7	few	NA	CATSRGTGLEEQYF	TGTGCCACCAGCAGAGGTACAGGGCTGGAGGAGCAGTACTTC
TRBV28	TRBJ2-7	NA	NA	CASSSGQIYEQYF	TGTGCCAGCAGTTCCGGACAGATCTACGAGCAGTACTTC
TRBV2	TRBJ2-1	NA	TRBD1	CASRRETGGNEQFF	TGTGCCAGCAGGAGGGAAACAGGGGGGAACGAGCAGTTCTTC
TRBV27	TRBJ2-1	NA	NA	CASSLVPESSYNEQFF	TGTGCCAGCAGTCTTGTACCAGAAAGCTCCTACAATGAGCAGTTCTTC
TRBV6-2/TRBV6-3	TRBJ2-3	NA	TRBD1	CASSPDRGFLYF	TGTGCCAGCAGTCCCGACAGGGGGTTTCTGTATTTT
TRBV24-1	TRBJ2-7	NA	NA	CATRLADYNKSYEQYF	TGTGCCACCAGGTTAGCCGATTATAACAAGTCCTACGAGCAGTACTTC
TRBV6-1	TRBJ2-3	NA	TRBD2	CASSARLAVITDTQYF	TGTGCCAGCAGTGCAAGACTAGCGGTCATCACAGATACGCAGTATTTT
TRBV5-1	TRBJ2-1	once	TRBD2	CASSLGGRPRDEQFF	TGCGCCAGCAGCTTGGGCGGGAGGCCAAGGGATGAGCAGTTCTTC
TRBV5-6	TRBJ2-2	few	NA	CASSQPGVTGELFF	TGTGCCAGCAGCCAGCCAGGGGTAACCGGGGAGCTGTTTTTT
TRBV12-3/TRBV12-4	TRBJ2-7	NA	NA	CASSLQVDEQYF	TGTGCCAGCAGCCTACAGGTAGACGAGCAGTACTTC
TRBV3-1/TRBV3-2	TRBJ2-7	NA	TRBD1	CASSQVGTGDRNYEQYF	TGTGCCAGCAGCCAAGTCGGGACAGGGGATCGAAACTACGAGCAGTACTTC
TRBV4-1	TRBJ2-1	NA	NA	CASSPRDRGGLAGYNEQFF	TGCGCCAGCAGCCCCCGGGACAGGGGAGGACTAGCGGGCTACAATGAGCAGTTCTTC
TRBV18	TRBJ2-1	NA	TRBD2	CASSPLLTGTSDEQFF	TGTGCCAGCTCACCACTACTTACCGGGACTAGCGATGAGCAGTTCTTC
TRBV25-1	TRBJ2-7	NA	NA	CASSEGQSTWYEQYF	TGTGCCAGCAGTGAAGGTCAATCTACCTGGTACGAGCAGTACTTC
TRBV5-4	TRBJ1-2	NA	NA	CASSLGGRDGYTF	TGTGCCAGCAGCTTGGGAGGGAGGGATGGCTACACCTTC
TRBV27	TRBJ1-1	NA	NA	CASSLSWGAEAFF	TGTGCCAGCAGTTTATCCTGGGGAGCTGAAGCTTTCTTT
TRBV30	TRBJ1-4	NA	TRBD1	CAWSPGQGAKEKLFF	TGTGCCTGGAGTCCCGGACAGGGGGCCAAAGAAAAACTGTTTTTT
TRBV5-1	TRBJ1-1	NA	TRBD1	CASSLEGATEAFF	TGCGCCAGCAGCTTGGAGGGGGCCACTGAAGCTTTCTTT
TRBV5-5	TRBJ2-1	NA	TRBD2	CASSDIAGAYNEQFF	TGTGCCAGCAGTGATATAGCGGGAGCCTACAATGAGCAGTTCTTC
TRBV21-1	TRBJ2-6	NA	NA	CASSKQRGGSGANVLTF	TGTGCCAGCAGCAAACAGCGGGGCGGCTCTGGGGCCAACGTCCTGACTTTC
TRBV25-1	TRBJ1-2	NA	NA	CASSGSRVPSGYTF	TGTGCCAGCAGTGGATCGAGGGTCCCCTCTGGCTACACCTTC
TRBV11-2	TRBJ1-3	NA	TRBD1	CASRALTGRMDTIYF	TGTGCCAGCAGGGCCCTGACAGGGAGGATGGACACCATATATTTT
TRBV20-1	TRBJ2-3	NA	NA	CSASLPDTQYF	TGCAGTGCTAGCCTCCCAGATACGCAGTATTTT
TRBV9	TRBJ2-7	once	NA	CASSVGALASYEQYF	TGTGCCAGCAGCGTAGGGGCACTAGCCTCCTACGAGCAGTACTTC
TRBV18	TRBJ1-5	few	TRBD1	CASSSQGSASNQPQHF	TGTGCCAGCTCATCACAGGGGTCCGCAAGCAATCAGCCCCAGCATTTT
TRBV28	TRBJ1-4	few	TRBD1	CASRDRGASNEKLFF	TGTGCCAGCAGGGACAGGGGGGCATCTAATGAAAAACTGTTTTTT